This passage covers 18 T cell receptor beta chains from one sample sequenced in a study of glioma-infiltrating T cells after dendritic cell vaccination listed by TCRdb under 2016. To prepare the library, the immunoSEQ multiplex PCR assay was applied. Not all clones reach the TCRdb copy of this immuneACCESS table, which keeps in-frame sequences only. Checked studies attribute under half of the gap to unresolved V genes and leave the rest unexplained. Across this sample there are roughly 38,000 clones, with approximately 84% seen only once. 7.5% to 10% of the sample belongs to the ten largest clones. The specimen was blood, collected before dendritic cell vaccination. All receptors derive from a human donor with glioblastoma.

The V gene is TRBV4-1, the J gene TRBJ2-3, with D perhaps matching TRBD1 (5 bases). The V and J ends lost 1 base and 4 bases respectively, with 12 bases between them. The germline CDR1 and CDR2 sequences are MGHRA and YSYEKL. This CDR3 has 15 residues. CDR3 sequence reads: CASSQGAGRSDTQYF. The CDR3 DNA is TGCGCCAGCAGCCAAGGAGCAGGGCGGTCAGATACGCAGTATTTT.

Comments on this clone: One junction end disagrees with the germline gene, perhaps due to a read error. The sample has other DNA sequences that encode this CDR3 too. As DNA, the CDR3 is TGTGCCAGCAGCTTGGCAGGGGAATATTCCCCCCTCCACTTT. Its translation is CASSLAGEYSPLHF. The chain is built from TRBV7-2 and TRBJ1-6, with D possibly matching TRBD1 (6 bases). Germline V gene sequence: CDR1 SGHTA, CDR2 FQGNSA. The CDR3 is 14 amino acids.

The V call is TRBV5-1, the J call TRBJ2-3; 7 positions agree with TRBD2. The germline gives CDR1 SGHRS, CDR2 YFSETQ. The V gene end was trimmed by 0 bases and the J gene end by 1 base; junction bases not matched to a gene: 5. The CDR3 extends over 16 amino acids. DNA for the CDR3: TGCGCCAGCAGCTTGGGGGCTAGCGGAGGCACAGATACGCAGTATTTT. Translating it yields CASSLGASGGTDTQYF.

The chain combines TRBV5-1 with TRBJ2-2, with 12 bases that match TRBD2. Germline trimming cut 0 bases from V and 5 bases from J; bases unmatched to any gene: 11. Germline V gives CDR1 SGHRS, CDR2 YFSETQ. The CDR3 has 19 residues. The CDR3 reads CASSLVPSTSGGDTGELFF. The CDR3 region has the DNA TGCGCCAGCAGCTTGGTCCCCTCGACTAGCGGGGGTGATACCGGGGAGCTGTTTTTT.

The V call is TRBV7-9, the J call TRBJ2-4, with 11 bases aligning to TRBD2. The CDR3 is 16 residues long. Germline values: CDR1 SEHNR, CDR2 FQNEAQ (reference sequence). The V gene end was trimmed by 4 bases and the J gene end by 7 bases; junction bases not matched to a gene: 9. The CDR3 DNA follows: TGTGCCAGCAGCTCCCTAATCCTAGCGGGGGGTAACATTCAGTACTTC. This codes for CASSSLILAGGNIQYF.

The chain has TRBV6-5 and TRBJ2-7; 8 bases line up with TRBD1. CDR1 MNHEY and CDR2 SVGAGI come from the germline V gene. CDR3 length: 15 amino acids. V lost 6 bases, J lost 2 bases, and 9 bases stayed unmatched. CDR3 sequence reads: CASSDPDRGPYEQYF. The CDR3 DNA reads TGTGCCAGCAGCGACCCCGACAGGGGACCCTACGAGCAGTACTTC.

This chain joins TRBV10-3 and TRBJ2-7; 10 positions agree with TRBD1. The V gene's germline CDR1 is ENHRY and CDR2 SYGVKD. CDR3 length: 15 amino acids. The V gene end was trimmed by 4 bases and the J gene end by 2 bases; junction bases not matched to a gene: 5. CDR3 residues: CAISAGTGATYEQYF. CDR3 nucleotides: TGTGCCATCAGTGCCGGGACAGGGGCAACCTACGAGCAGTACTTC.

J is TRBJ2-2 and V is TRBV5-1, with TRBD1 as a possible D gene (6 bases). Germline-derived CDR1 and CDR2 are SGHRS and YFSETQ. This CDR3 comprises 15 residues. Between the trimmed V and J ends, which lost 4 bases and 9 bases, there was a span of 19 bases. The CDR3 bases are TGCGCCAGCAGCCCCGGACAGACCCCTACAAGGGAGCTGTTTTTT. Its translation is CASSPGQTPTRELFF. The variable domain in full, completed from reference TRBV5-1 and TRBJ2-2, reads KAGVTQTPRYLIKTRGQQVTLSCSPISGHRSVSWYQQTPGQGLQFLFEYFSETQRNKGNFPGRFSGRQFSNSRSEMNVSTLELGDSALYLCASSPGQTPTRELFFGEGSRLTVL.

CDR3 in DNA: TGTGCCAGCAGTGACTCGATTTCTAGCGGCTACAATGAGCAGTTCTTC. Protein: CASSDSISSGYNEQFF. The chain has TRBV6-4 and TRBJ2-1; TRBD2 matches at 7 bases. The germline CDR1 and CDR2 sequences are MRHNA and SNTAGT. The trim removed 0 bases at V and 3 bases at J, leaving 5 bases unmatched. The CDR3 is made up of 16 amino acids.

The V and J genes are TRBV21-1 and TRBJ2-2; the table calls TRBD2, which could not be checked here. TRBV21-1 represents a pseudogene. This CDR3 has 19 amino acids. The CDR3 coding sequence is TGTGCCAGCAGCAAAGCGCTCGGGCGGGGGGCCCCGGGCACCGGGGAGCTGTTTTTT. Residues: CASSKALGRGAPGTGELFF.

CDR3: CASTPVDYVSDTQYF. In DNA form, the CDR3 reads TGTGCCAGCACCCCGGTCGACTACGTCTCAGATACGCAGTATTTT. V is TRBV28 and J is TRBJ2-3, with D maybe TRBD2 (5 bases). V was cut by 7 bases and J by 4 bases, with 18 bases left in between. This CDR3 region has 15 residues. CDR1 is MDHEN, CDR2 SYDVKM, per germline.

In regard to this clone: Additional DNA sequences in this sample encode the identical CDR3. V gene TRBV11-3 combines with J gene TRBJ2-3; possible D gene TRBD2, 5 bases. Between the trimmed V and J ends, which lost 6 bases and 2 bases, there was a span of 15 bases. The germline V gene has CDR1 SGHNT and CDR2 YENEEA. The CDR3 is 15 residues long. DNA of the CDR3: TGTGCCAGCAGTCTCCGGACTGGGAACACAGATACGCAGTATTTT. Protein product: CASSLRTGNTDTQYF.

The J gene is TRBJ2-2, the V gene TRBV19, with a tentative D call TRBD1 (5 bases). The CDR3 length is 13 residues. Trimming took 10 bases from V and 1 from J, leaving 10 bases between them. In germline, CDR1 is LNHDA, CDR2 SQIVND (reference sequence). The CDR3 DNA is TGTGCCACGGCGGACAAGAACACCGGGGAGCTGTTTTTT. Translated, it gives CATADKNTGELFF.

This chain uses TRBV5-4 with TRBJ2-3; a weak D match, TRBD2 (6 bases). CDR1 SGHNT and CDR2 YYREEE come from the germline V gene (reference sequence). CDR3 length: 17 residues. Trimming removed 3 bases at V and 0 bases at J, with 17 bases between. The CDR3 coding sequence is TGTGCCAGCAGCTCGCCGCCGGGGGATGCTAGCACAGATACGCAGTATTTT. Translation: CASSSPPGDASTDTQYF.

The chain employs TRBV7-2 and TRBJ2-1, with 9 bases that match TRBD2. V shed 2 bases, J shed 8 bases, and the junction held 7 bases outside the gene matches. Germline CDR1 and CDR2: SGHTA and FQGNSA. The CDR3 is 15 amino acids. CDR3 region: CASSLYRGGAYEQFF. The CDR3 DNA is TGTGCCAGCAGCTTATACCGCGGGGGGGCGTATGAGCAGTTCTTC.

The chain couples TRBV7-2 to TRBJ2-3; 15 nucleotides line up with TRBD2. The CDR3 is 19 residues long. The V and J ends lost 4 bases and 2 bases, in that order; junction bases with no gene match: 10. Germline V gives CDR1 SGHTA, CDR2 FQGNSA. CDR3 protein: CASSSGLAGGHRPTDTQYF. The DNA of the CDR3 is TGTGCCAGCAGCTCAGGACTAGCGGGGGGGCACCGCCCCACAGATACGCAGTATTTT.

This clone has just one count. The chain combines TRBV10-3 with TRBJ2-5, with D uncertain. The germline V gene has CDR1 ENHRY and CDR2 SYGVKD. Trimming stripped 5 bases from V and 4 bases from J, with 8 bases between. The CDR3 runs to 12 residues. CDR3 DNA: TGTGCCATCAGTAGTAGTGGAGAGACCCAGTACTTC. This codes for CAISSSGETQYF.

This rearrangement joins TRBV19 to TRBJ2-3; 9 bases are shared with TRBD1. CDR3 length equals 15 residues. V dropped 4 bases and J dropped 2; count of bases not matched to a gene: 4. Germline CDR1 and CDR2: LNHDA and SQIVND (reference sequence). The CDR3 is CASSNRGPLTDTQYF. CDR3 sequence (DNA): TGTGCCAGTAGTAACAGGGGGCCCCTCACAGATACGCAGTATTTT.